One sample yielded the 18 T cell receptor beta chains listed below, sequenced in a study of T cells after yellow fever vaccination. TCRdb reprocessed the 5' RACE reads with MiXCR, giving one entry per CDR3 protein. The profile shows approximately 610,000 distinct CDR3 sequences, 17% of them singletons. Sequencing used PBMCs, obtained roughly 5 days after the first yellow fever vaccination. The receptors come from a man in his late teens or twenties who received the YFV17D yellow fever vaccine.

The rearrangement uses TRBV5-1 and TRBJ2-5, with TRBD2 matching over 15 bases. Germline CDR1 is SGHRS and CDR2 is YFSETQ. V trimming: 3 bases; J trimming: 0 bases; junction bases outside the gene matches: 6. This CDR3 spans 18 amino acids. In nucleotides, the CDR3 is TGCGCCAGCAGCTCCGGGACTAGCGGGGGGTCGTACCAAGAGACCCAGTACTTC. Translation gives CASSSGTSGGSYQETQYF.

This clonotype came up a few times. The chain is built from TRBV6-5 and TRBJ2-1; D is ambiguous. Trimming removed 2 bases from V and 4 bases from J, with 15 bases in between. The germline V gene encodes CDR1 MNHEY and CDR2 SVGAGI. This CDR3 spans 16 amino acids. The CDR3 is CASSYSGSVLYNEQFF. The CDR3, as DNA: TGTGCCAGCAGTTACAGTGGGTCCGTCCTTTACAATGAGCAGTTCTTC.

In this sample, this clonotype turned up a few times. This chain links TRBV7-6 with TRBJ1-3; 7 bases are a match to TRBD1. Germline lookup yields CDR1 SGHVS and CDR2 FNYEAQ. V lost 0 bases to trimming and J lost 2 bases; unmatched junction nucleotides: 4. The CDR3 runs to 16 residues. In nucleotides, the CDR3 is TGTGCCAGCAGCTTAGCCTTCGGGACAGCTGGAAACACCATATATTTT. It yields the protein CASSLAFGTAGNTIYF.

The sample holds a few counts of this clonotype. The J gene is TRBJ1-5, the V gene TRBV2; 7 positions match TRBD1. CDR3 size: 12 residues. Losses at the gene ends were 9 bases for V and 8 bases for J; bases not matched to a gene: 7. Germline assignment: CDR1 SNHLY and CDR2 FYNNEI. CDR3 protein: CASQGDWEPQHF. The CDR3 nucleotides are TGTGCCAGTCAGGGGGATTGGGAGCCCCAGCATTTT.

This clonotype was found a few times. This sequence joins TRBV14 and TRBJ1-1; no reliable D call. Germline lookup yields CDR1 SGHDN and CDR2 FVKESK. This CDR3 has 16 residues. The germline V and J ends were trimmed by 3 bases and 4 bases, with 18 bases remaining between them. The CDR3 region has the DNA TGTGCCAGCAGCCATAACCGGCTGATCCGGAGCACTGAAGCTTTCTTT. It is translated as CASSHNRLIRSTEAFF.

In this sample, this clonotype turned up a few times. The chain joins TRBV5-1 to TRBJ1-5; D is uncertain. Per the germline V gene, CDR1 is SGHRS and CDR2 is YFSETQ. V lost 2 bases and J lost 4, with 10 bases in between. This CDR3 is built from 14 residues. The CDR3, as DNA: TGCGCCAGCAGCTTATTCGGACTAAATCAGCCCCAGCATTTT. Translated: CASSLFGLNQPQHF.

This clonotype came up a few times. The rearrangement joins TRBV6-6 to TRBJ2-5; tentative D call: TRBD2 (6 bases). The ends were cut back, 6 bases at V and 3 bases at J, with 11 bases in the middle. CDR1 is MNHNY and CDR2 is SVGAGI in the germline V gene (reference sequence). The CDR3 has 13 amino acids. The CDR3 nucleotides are TGTGCCAGCAGAACTAGCTTGGAAGAGACCCAGTACTTC. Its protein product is CASRTSLEETQYF.

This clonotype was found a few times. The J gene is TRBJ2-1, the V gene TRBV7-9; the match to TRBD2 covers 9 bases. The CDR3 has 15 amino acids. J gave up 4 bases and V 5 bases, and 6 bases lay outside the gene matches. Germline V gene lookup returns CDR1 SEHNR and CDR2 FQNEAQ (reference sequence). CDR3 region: CASSPRGGAYNEQFF. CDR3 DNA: TGTGCCAGCAGCCCCCGCGGGGGGGCTTACAATGAGCAGTTCTTC.

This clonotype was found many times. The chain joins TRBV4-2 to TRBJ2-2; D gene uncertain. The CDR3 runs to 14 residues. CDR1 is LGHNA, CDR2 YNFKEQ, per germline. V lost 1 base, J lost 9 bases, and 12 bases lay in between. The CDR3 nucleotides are TGTGCCAGCAGCCAAGGAATAGATGCCCGGGAGCTGTTTTTT. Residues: CASSQGIDARELFF.

CDR3 bases: TGTGCCAGCAGTTACACGGGACAGGGGGCCCATGAGCAGTTCTTC. Its protein product is CASSYTGQGAHEQFF. The chain links TRBV6-5 to TRBJ2-1, with TRBD1 matching 12 bases. The V gene's germline CDR1 is MNHEY and CDR2 SVGAGI. The CDR3 consists of 15 residues. The junction had 4 bases not matched to a gene; V was cut back by 2 bases and J by 8 bases.

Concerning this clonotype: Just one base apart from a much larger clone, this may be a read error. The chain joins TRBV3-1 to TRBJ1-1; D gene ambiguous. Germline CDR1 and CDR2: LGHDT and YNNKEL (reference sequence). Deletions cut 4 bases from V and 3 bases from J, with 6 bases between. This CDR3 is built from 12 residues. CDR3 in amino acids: CASSREDTEAFF. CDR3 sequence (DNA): TGTGCCAGCAGCCGTGAGGACACTGAAGCTTTCTTT.

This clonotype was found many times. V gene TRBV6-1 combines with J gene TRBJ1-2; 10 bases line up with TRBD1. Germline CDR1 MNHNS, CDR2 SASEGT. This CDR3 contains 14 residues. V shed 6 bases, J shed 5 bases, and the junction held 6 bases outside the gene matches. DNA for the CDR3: TGTGCCAGCAGCCAGACAGGGGGCGGGTATGGCTACACCTTC. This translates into CASSQTGGGYGYTF.

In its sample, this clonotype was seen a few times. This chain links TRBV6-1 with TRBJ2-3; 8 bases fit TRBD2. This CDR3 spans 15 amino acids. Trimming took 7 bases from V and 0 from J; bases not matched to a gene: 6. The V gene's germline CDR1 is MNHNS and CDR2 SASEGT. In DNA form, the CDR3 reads TGTGCCAGCATGGAGACTAGCGTTAGCACAGATACGCAGTATTTT. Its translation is CASMETSVSTDTQYF.

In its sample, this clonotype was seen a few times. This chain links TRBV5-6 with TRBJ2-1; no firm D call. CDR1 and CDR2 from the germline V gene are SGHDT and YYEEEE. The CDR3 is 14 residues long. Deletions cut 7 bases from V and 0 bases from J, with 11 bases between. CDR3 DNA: TGTGCCAGCGCCGCCTCTTCCTCCTACAATGAGCAGTTCTTC. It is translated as CASAASSSYNEQFF. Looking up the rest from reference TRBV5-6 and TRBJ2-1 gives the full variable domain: DAGVTQSPTHLIKTRGQQVTLRCSPKSGHDTVSWYQQALGQGPQFIFQYYEEEERQRGNFPDRFSGHQFPNYSSELNVNALLLGDSALYLCASAASSSYNEQFFGPGTRLTVL.

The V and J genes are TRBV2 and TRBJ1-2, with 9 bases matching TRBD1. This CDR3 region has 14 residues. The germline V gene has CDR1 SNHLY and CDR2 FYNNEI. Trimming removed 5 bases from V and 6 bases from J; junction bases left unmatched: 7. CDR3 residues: CASSYPDRGDGYTF. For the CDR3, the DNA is TGTGCCAGCAGTTACCCGGACAGGGGAGATGGCTACACCTTC. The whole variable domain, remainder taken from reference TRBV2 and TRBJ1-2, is EPEVTQTPSHQVTQMGQEVILRCVPISNHLYFYWYRQILGQKVEFLVSFYNNEISEKSEIFDDQFSVERPDGSNFTLKIRSTKLEDSAMYFCASSYPDRGDGYTFGSGTRLTVV.

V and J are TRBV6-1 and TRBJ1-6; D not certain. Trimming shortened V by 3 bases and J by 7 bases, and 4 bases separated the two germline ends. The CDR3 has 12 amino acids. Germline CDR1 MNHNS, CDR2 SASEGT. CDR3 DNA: TGTGCCAGCAGTGACCAGAATTCACCCCTCCACTTT. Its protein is CASSDQNSPLHF.

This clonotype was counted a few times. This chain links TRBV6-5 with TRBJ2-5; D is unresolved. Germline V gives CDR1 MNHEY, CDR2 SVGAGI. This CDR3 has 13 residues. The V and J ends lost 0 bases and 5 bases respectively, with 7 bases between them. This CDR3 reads CASSYSGMETQYF. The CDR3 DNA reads TGTGCCAGCAGTTACTCGGGGATGGAGACCCAGTACTTC.

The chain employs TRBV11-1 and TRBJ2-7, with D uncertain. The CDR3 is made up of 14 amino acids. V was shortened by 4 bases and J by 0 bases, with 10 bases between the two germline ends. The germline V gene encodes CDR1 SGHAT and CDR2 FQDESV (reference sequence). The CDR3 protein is CASSYGGRSYEQYF. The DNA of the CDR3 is TGTGCCAGCAGCTATGGCGGCCGCTCCTACGAGCAGTACTTC.